Shown below are 10 T cell receptor beta chains from a single sample sequenced in a study of regulatory T cells in long-lasting Graves disease. With iRepertoire HTBI primers and Arm-PCR of CDR3 regions, TCR beta libraries were built. TCRdb itself ran the multiplex PCR reads through MiXCR, one entry per CDR3 protein. This table holds about 200,000 distinct CDR3 sequences, less than 20% found once. Sample time point: newly diagnosed GD, antithyroid drugs for less than 3 months. PBMC RNA was the source of the TCR library. These same data were also listed under a study on T cells in Graves' hyperthyroidism and ophthalmopathy.

The source was peripheral blood mononuclear cells (PBMCs), collected at new diagnosis, from a patient treated with antithyroid drugs. The receptors shown here come from a young woman with Graves disease.

This clonotype was detected ten times or more. The chain couples TRBV7-3 to TRBJ2-1, with 7 bases identical to TRBD1. The CDR3 covers 15 residues. V dropped 5 bases and J dropped 5; count of bases not matched to a gene: 9. The germline V gene encodes CDR1 SGHTA and CDR2 FQGTGA. The CDR3 spells CASSPGRTGNNEQFF. CDR3 bases: TGTGCCAGCAGCCCCGGAAGGACAGGAAACAATGAGCAGTTCTTC.

This sequence joins TRBV20-1 and TRBJ2-7, with 7 bases fitting TRBD2. V shed 6 bases, J shed 7 bases, and the junction held 18 bases outside the gene matches. Per the germline V gene, CDR1 is DFQATT and CDR2 is SNEGSKA (reference sequence). CDR3 length equals 15 residues. The DNA of the CDR3 is TGCAGTGCCCTCCTCTGGACTAGTATAAAAGGGGAGCAGTACTTC. Translating it yields CSALLWTSIKGEQYF.

This clonotype has a single count. The chain recombines TRBV7-9 with TRBJ1-2; no reliable D call. Per the germline V gene, CDR1 is SEHNR and CDR2 is FQNEAQ (reference sequence). The CDR3 extends over 13 amino acids. The V gene lost 5 bases and the J gene lost 3 bases, with 10 bases spanning the gap. DNA for the CDR3: TGTGCCAGCAGCCCGAGCCTAGACTATGGCTACACCTTC. It yields the protein CASSPSLDYGYTF.

This clonotype was observed at least ten times. The chain couples TRBV12-3 or TRBV12-4 to TRBJ1-4, with D maybe TRBD1 (5 bases). CDR3 length: 14 amino acids. V was cut by 2 bases and J by 6 bases, with 10 bases left in between. CDR3 sequence (DNA): TGTGCCAGCAGTTTAACTACGGGGCATGAAAAACTGTTTTTT. This encodes CASSLTTGHEKLFF.

This clonotype has at least ten counts. The DNA of the CDR3 is TGTGCCAGCAGCCAAGTCCAGGGTTGGACTAACTATGGCTACACCTTC. This codes for CASSQVQGWTNYGYTF. The chain couples TRBV14 to TRBJ1-2; perhaps TRBD1 as D (5 bases). Germline V lookup: CDR1 SGHDN, CDR2 FVKESK. This CDR3 comprises 16 residues. The V gene lost 1 base and the J gene lost 0 bases, with 12 bases spanning the gap.

This clonotype was recorded at least ten times. CDR3 residues: CSADRPEAFF. For the CDR3, the DNA is TGCAGTGCAGACCGACCTGAAGCTTTCTTT. The gene calls are TRBV20-1 and TRBJ1-1; D not certain. Germline values: CDR1 DFQATT, CDR2 SNEGSKA (reference sequence). V was cut by 6 bases and J by 6 bases, with 8 bases left in between. This CDR3 contains 10 residues.

This clonotype was seen at least ten times. The CDR3 DNA reads as TGCAGCGTTCGTCAGCTAGCAGTGGGAGATACGCAGTATTTT. Translation gives CSVRQLAVGDTQYF. This chain joins TRBV29-1 and TRBJ2-3, with a tentative D call TRBD2 (5 bases). The CDR3 is 14 residues long. Germline CDR1 reads SQVTM; CDR2 reads ANQGSEA. V was clipped by 5 bases and J by 5 bases, with 17 bases between them.

J is TRBJ2-1 and V is TRBV15; D may be TRBD2 (6 bases). The CDR3 is 12 residues long. Trimming took 1 base from V and 13 from J, leaving 11 bases between them. CDR1 is LNHNV, CDR2 YYDKDF, per germline (reference sequence). The CDR3 bases are TGTGCCACCAGCAGAGTCGGGAGTGGACAGTTCTTC. It yields the protein CATSRVGSGQFF. The full variable domain, completed using reference TRBV15 and TRBJ2-1, is DAMVIQNPRYQVTQFGKPVTLSCSQTLNHNVMYWYQQKSSQAPKLLFHYYDKDFNNEADTPDNFQSRRPNTSFCFLDIRSPGLGDTAMYLCATSRVGSGQFFGPGTRLTVL.

The chain links TRBV12-3 or TRBV12-4 to TRBJ1-1, with D hard to call. Trimming left V 5 bases short and J 5 bases short, with 12 bases between. The CDR3 is 13 residues long. The CDR3 loop reads CASSPRTPTEAFF. The CDR3 region has the DNA TGTGCCAGCAGTCCCCGAACGCCTACTGAAGCTTTCTTT.

The genes are TRBV27 and TRBJ2-1; 15 bases fit TRBD2. Unmatched junction bases numbered 8, after V lost 7 bases and J lost 7 bases. Germline V gene sequence: CDR1 MNHEY, CDR2 SMNVEV (reference sequence). The CDR3 has 16 amino acids. The CDR3 DNA is TGTGCCAGCAAACGATCCGGGACTAGCGGGAGGAATGAGCAGTTCTTC. This codes for CASKRSGTSGRNEQFF.